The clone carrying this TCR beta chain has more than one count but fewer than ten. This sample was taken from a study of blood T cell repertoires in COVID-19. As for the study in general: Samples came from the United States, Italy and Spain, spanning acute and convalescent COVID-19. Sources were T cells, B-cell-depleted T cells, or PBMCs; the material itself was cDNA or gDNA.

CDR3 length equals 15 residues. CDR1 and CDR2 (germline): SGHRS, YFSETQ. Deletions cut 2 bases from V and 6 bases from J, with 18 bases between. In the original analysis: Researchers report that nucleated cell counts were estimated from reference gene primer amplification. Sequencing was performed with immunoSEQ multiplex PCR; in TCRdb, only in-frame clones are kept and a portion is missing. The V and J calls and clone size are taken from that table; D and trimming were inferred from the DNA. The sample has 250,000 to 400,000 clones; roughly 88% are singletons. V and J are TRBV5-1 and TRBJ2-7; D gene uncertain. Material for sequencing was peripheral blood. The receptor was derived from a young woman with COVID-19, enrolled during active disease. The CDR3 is CASSLIKKTHGEQYV. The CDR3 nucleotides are TGCGCCAGCAGCTTAATCAAAAAAACACATGGCGAGCAGTACGTC.